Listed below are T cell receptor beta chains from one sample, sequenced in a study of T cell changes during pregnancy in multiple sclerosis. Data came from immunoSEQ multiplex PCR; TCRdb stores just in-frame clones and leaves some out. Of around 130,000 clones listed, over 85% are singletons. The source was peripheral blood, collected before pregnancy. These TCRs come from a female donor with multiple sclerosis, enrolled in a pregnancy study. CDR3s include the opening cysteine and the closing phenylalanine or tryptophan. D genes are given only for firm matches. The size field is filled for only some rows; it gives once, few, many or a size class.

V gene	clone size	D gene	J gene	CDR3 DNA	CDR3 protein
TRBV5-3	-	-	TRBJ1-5	TGTGCCAGAAGCTTGTCCAGGGGAGTGGACCAGCCCCAGCATTTT	CARSLSRGVDQPQHF
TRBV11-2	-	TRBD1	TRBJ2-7	TGTGCCAGCAGCTTAACGGGACAGGGAACCTACGAGCAGTACTTC	CASSLTGQGTYEQYF
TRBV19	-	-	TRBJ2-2	TGTGCCAGTAGTCTCCCCGGTAGACATAAGAACACCGGGGAGCTGTTTTTT	CASSLPGRHKNTGELFF
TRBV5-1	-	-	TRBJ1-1	TGCGCCAGCAGCTTGGCAGGGGCGCCCACTGAAGCTTTCTTT	CASSLAGAPTEAFF
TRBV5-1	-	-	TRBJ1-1	TGCGCCAGCAGCGTCAGGGCCATGAACACTGAAGCTTTCTTT	CASSVRAMNTEAFF
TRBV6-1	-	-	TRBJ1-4	TGTGCCAGCAGTGAAAAGGCCGGCAGCGGTAATGAAAAACTGTTTTTT	CASSEKAGSGNEKLFF
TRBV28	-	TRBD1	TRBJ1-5	TGTGCCAGCAGTCAAACTCTGACAGGGGGCAATCAGCCCCAGCATTTT	CASSQTLTGGNQPQHF
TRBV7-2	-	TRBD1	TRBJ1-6	TGTGCCAGCAGCGCCGACAGGGGTAATTCGCCCCTCCACTTT	CASSADRGNSPLHF
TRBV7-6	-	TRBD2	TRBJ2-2	TGTGCCAGCAGCTTAACGGGCGGGAGGGCCATCGGGGAGCTGTTTTTT	CASSLTGGRAIGELFF
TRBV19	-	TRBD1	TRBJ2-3	TGTGCCAGTAGTACAAGGGGGACAGGGGGAACAGATACGCAGTATTTT	CASSTRGTGGTDTQYF
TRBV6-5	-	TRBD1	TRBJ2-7	TGTGCCAGCAGTGCAGACAGGGGCTGGGAGCAGTACTTC	CASSADRGWEQYF
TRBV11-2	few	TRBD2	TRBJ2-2	TGTGCCAGCAGCTTAGTTAGCGGGAGTGGAACCGGGGAGCTGTTTTTT	CASSLVSGSGTGELFF
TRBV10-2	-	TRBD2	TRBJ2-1	TGCGCCAGCACGGGGACTAGTCCTTCCTACAATGAGCAGTTCTTC	CASTGTSPSYNEQFF
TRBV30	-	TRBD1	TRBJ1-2	TGTGCCTGGAACGAGGGACAGGGGGGCGAGTATGGCTACACCTTC	CAWNEGQGGEYGYTF
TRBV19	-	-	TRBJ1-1	TGTGCCAGTACCTCCCGGGAGGGCAGGCTTGCTGAAGCTTTCTTT	CASTSREGRLAEAFF
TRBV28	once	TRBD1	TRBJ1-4	TGTGCCAGCAGATCCTACCCCAGGGGGACAACTAATGAAAAACTGTTTTTT	CASRSYPRGTTNEKLFF
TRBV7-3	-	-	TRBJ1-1	TGTGCCAGCAGCTTGGGGGCCAAAGGGAACACTGAAGCTTTCTTT	CASSLGAKGNTEAFF
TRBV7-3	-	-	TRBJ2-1	TGTGCCAGCAGCCTTATCGTGGGAGGTGAGCAGTTCTTC	CASSLIVGGEQFF
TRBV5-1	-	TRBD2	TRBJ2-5	TGCGCCAGCAGCTTGTCGCTCGGGGGGGCTCAAGAGACCCAGTACTTC	CASSLSLGGAQETQYF
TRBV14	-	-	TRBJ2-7	TGTGCCAGCAGCCTCCCTGGGCCCTACGAGCAGTACTTC	CASSLPGPYEQYF
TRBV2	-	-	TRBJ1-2	TGTGCCAGCAGTGATGGCGGCAGCTATGGCTACACCTTC	CASSDGGSYGYTF
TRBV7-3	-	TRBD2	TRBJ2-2	TGTGCCAGCAGCCAATACTCAGGACTAGCGGGAGTAAGGACCGGGGAGCTGTTTTTT	CASSQYSGLAGVRTGELFF
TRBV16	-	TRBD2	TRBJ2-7	TGTGCCAGCAGCGGGACTAGCAGACCCTACGAGCAGTACTTC	CASSGTSRPYEQYF
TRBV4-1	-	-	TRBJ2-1	TGCGCCAGCAGCCGGGTGGATAGCGGAGCCCGGGGCTATAATAATGAGCAGTTCTTC	CASSRVDSGARGYNNEQFF
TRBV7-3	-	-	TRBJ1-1	TGTGCCAGCAGCCAGAGCGGGAACACTGAAGCTTTCTTT	CASSQSGNTEAFF
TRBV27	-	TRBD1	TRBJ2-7	TGTGCCAGCATTACCAGACAGGGCTTCCCCTTC	CASITRQGFPF
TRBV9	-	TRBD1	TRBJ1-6	TGTGCCAGCAGCGTTGGACAGGGGGCGATGAGGACACCCCTCCACTTT	CASSVGQGAMRTPLHF
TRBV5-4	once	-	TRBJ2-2	TGTGCCAGCAGCCCGGGTGGATCCGGGGAGCTGTTTTTT	CASSPGGSGELFF
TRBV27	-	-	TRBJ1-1	TGTGCCAGCAGCCAAGGAGTGGCGAACACTGAAGCTTTCTTT	CASSQGVANTEAFF
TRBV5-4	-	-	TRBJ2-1	TGTGCCAGCTACCCAAGGCGGGACGGAGACAATGAGCAGTTCTTC	CASYPRRDGDNEQFF
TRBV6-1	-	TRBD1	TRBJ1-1	TGTGCCAGCAGTCTATGGACAGGGAACACTGAAGCTTTCTTT	CASSLWTGNTEAFF
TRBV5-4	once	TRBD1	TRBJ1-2	TGTGCCAGCAGTCGTGACACAGGGGGCTTTCGTGGGAAGGATGGCTACACCTTC	CASSRDTGGFRGKDGYTF